Shown below are 7 T cell receptor beta chains from a single sample sequenced in a study of cytomegalovirus exposure and HLA in healthy donors. In the PCR, 60 Vbeta and 13 Jbeta primers were used. Clones were sequenced by immunoSEQ multiplex PCR, and TCRdb holds only the in-frame ones, with some missing. There are 130,000 or so clones in the sample; over 70% occur only once, and about 1.4% lies in the top ten. The sequenced sample consisted of PBMCs. The receptors derive from a woman aged 40-49 years in good health and CMV-seronegative.

The chain joins TRBV29-1 to TRBJ2-7; D is unclear. The ends were cut back, 4 bases at V and 7 bases at J, with 8 bases in the middle. Germline V gene sequence: CDR1 SQVTM, CDR2 ANQGSEA. The CDR3 covers 10 residues. The CDR3 spells CSVASGEQYF. The DNA of the CDR3 is TGCAGCGTTGCGTCCGGGGAGCAGTACTTC.

The gene calls are TRBV7-9 and TRBJ2-7, with 7 bases identical to TRBD1. Trimming cost V 6 bases and J 7 bases; bases outside gene matches: 6. CDR3 size: 12 residues. Per the germline V gene, CDR1 is SEHNR and CDR2 is FQNEAQ (reference sequence). CDR3 region: CASRSTGKEQYF. Here the CDR3 DNA reads TGTGCCAGCAGGTCGACAGGGAAAGAGCAGTACTTC.

J is TRBJ1-1 and V is TRBV10-2, with D unclear. This CDR3 comprises 12 residues. Germline V gives CDR1 WSHSY, CDR2 SAAADI. Trimming removed 3 bases from V and 6 bases from J, with 8 bases in between. The CDR3 is CASSESSAEAFF. CDR3 coding DNA: TGCGCCAGCAGTGAAAGCTCGGCTGAAGCTTTCTTT.

Notes on this clone: An end of the junction does not agree with germline; a read error may underlie this. The gene calls are TRBV27 and TRBJ1-2; D not resolved. Per germline, CDR1 MNHEY and CDR2 SMNVEV (reference sequence). The CDR3 spans 15 residues. This CDR3 is CASSPLGSSVHGYPF. The CDR3 DNA follows: TGTGCCAGCAGTCCCCTAGGGAGCTCCGTCCATGGCTACCCCTTC.

This clone was observed once. The V and J genes are TRBV6-1 and TRBJ2-7; maybe TRBD1 (6 bases). The V and J ends lost 8 bases and 1 base respectively, with 12 bases between them. Germline V gene sequence: CDR1 MNHNS, CDR2 SASEGT. The CDR3 has 13 residues. The DNA for the CDR3 is TGTGCCAGCCGGCAGGGGTCGTCCTACGAGCAGTACTTC. Translation gives CASRQGSSYEQYF.

This sequence joins TRBV27 and TRBJ1-4; D might be TRBD1 (6 bases). Germline CDR1 and CDR2: MNHEY and SMNVEV (reference sequence). The V gene lost 6 bases and the J gene lost 5 bases, with 10 bases spanning the gap. CDR3 length equals 13 residues. The CDR3 DNA follows: TGTGCCAGCAGGGGACAAGAAAATGAAAAACTGTTTTTT. Translating it yields CASRGQENEKLFF.

This clone has a handful of counts. The rearrangement joins TRBV11-2 to TRBJ2-7; 7 bases line up with TRBD1. Germline CDR1 SGHAT, CDR2 FQNNGV. This CDR3 comprises 12 residues. V shed 5 bases and J 4 bases; nucleotides not matched to a gene: 2. CDR3 sequence reads: CASSPTGYEQYF. The CDR3 coding sequence is TGTGCCAGCAGCCCGACAGGGTACGAGCAGTACTTC.